This TCR beta chain was recovered during a study of cytomegalovirus exposure and HLA in healthy donors. In the PCR, 60 Vbeta and 13 Jbeta primers were used. Profiled with immunoSEQ multiplex PCR; TCRdb holds only in-frame clones, not every one. Of roughly 190,000 clones in the sample, around 82% were seen once. The ends were cut back, 1 base at V and 13 bases at J, with 8 bases in the middle. Looked up from germline, CDR1 is SGHDN and CDR2 is FVKESK. The CDR3 covers 11 residues. The source of this sequence is a man aged 40-50 years in good health and CMV-seropositive. This chain joins TRBV14 and TRBJ2-1; D is unresolved. Sequencing input: PBMCs. This CDR3 is CASSQGRSQFF. CDR3 DNA sequence: TGTGCCAGCAGCCAAGGCCGGAGCCAGTTCTTC.